This TCR beta chain was identified in a study of OX40 agonist ivuxolimab in advanced cancers. Turning to the study itself: The mean age was about 61 years, ranging from 23 to 79, with 82.7% of participants male. The study, taken as a whole, reports: Clones of CD4+ and CD8+ blood T cells grew by week 6 at doses of 0.1 to 3.0 mg/kg. Fewer expanded clones were found on average in CD4+ than in CD8+ T cells.

The CDR3 contains 14 residues. The V gene's germline CDR1 is MNHNY and CDR2 SVGAGI (reference sequence). Trimming stripped 6 bases from V and 5 bases from J, with 17 bases between. Clones were sequenced by immunoSEQ multiplex PCR, and TCRdb holds only the in-frame ones, with some missing. The sample includes around 83,000 clones, over 75% of them seen just once. Points on this clone: Its antigen is not identified.

The sample in question was CD4+ or CD8+ T cells sorted from blood, obtained in a trial of the OX40 agonist ivuxolimab. The TCR comes from an adult with an advanced solid tumor such as melanoma, head and neck, liver or kidney cancer. V usage is TRBV6-6 and J usage is TRBJ2-7; the D gene is possibly TRBD1 (6 bases). Here the CDR3 DNA reads TGTGCCAGCAGCCTGCGACAGGTTAACCACGAGCAGTACTTC. Translation: CASSLRQVNHEQYF.